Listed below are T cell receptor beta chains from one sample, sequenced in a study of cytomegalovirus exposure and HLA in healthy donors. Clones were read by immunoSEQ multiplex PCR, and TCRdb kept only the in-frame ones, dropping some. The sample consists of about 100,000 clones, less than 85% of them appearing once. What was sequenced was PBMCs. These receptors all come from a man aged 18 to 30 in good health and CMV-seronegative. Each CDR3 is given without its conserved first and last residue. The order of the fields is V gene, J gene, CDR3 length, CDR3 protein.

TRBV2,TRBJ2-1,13,ASRVLAGGPNEQF
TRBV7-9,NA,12,ASSARPEISEQY
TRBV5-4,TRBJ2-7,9,ASGPSVEQY
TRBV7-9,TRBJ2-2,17,ASSLYPGQGFFSAGELF
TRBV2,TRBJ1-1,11,ASGSDRENEAF
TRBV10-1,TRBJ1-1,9,ASPQGAEAF
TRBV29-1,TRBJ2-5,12,SAGGGGVKETQY
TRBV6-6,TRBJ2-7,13,ASSYSGGQLHEQY
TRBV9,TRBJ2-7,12,ASSVGGFPYEQY
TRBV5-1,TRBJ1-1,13,ASSPDRGGYTEAF
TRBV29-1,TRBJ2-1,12,SVEGGRLGNEQF
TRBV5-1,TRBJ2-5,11,ASSLTGGETQY
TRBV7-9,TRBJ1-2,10,ASGLPNYGYT
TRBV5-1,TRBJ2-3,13,ASSLDYSSTDTQY
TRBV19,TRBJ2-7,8,ASTPCEQY
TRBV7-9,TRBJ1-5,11,ASSGRGGQPQH
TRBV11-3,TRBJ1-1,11,ASSATGGTEAF
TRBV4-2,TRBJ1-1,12,ASSQDGTGFGAF
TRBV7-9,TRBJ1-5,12,ASSPGYSNQPQH
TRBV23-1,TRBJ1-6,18,ASSHKGIPGQGALVAPLH
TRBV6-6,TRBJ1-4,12,ASSPDSPVEKLF